A single T cell receptor (beta chain) is shown here with its context. The sample is drawn from a study of blood T cell repertoires in COVID-19. This CDR3 region has 13 residues. The germline V gene encodes CDR1 SGHRS and CDR2 YFSETQ. The V end was cut by 0 bases, the J end by 6 bases, with 8 bases between. In the authors' workflow: Amplification with reference gene primers provided the estimates of nucleated cell counts. Data came from immunoSEQ multiplex PCR; TCRdb stores just in-frame clones and leaves some out. The V and J calls and clone size are taken from that table; D and trimming were inferred from the DNA. The data contain roughly 330,000 clones, roughly 86% of them singletons.

The TCR was taken from a young man with COVID-19, enrolled during active disease. The chain combines TRBV5-1 with TRBJ2-3; no clear D. What was sequenced was peripheral blood. In DNA form, the CDR3 reads TGCGCCAGCAGCTTGGGAGGAATCGATACGCAGTATTTT. Amino acids: CASSLGGIDTQYF. The complete variable domain, with remaining parts taken from reference TRBV5-1 and TRBJ2-3, reads KAGVTQTPRYLIKTRGQQVTLSCSPISGHRSVSWYQQTPGQGLQFLFEYFSETQRNKGNFPGRFSGRQFSNSRSEMNVSTLELGDSALYLCASSLGGIDTQYFGPGTRLTVL.